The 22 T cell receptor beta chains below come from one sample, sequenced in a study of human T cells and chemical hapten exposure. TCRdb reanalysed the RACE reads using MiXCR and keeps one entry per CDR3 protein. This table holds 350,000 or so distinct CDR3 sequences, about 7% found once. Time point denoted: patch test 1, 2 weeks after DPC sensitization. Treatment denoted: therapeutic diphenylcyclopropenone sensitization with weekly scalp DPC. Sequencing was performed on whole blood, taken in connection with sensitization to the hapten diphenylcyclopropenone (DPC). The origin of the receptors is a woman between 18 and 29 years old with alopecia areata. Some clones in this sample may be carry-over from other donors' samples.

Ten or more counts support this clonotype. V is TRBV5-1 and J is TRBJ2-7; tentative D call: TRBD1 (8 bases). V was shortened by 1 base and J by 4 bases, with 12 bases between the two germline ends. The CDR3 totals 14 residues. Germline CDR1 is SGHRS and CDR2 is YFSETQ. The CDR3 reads CASSLSQGGYEQYF. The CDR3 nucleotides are TGCGCCAGCAGCTTGTCACAGGGGGGGTACGAGCAGTACTTC.

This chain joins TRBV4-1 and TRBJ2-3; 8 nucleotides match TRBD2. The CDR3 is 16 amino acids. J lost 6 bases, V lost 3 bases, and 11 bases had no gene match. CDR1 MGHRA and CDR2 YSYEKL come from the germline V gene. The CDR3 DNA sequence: TGCGCCAGCAGCCACGCAGCGGGGGCCCGAGCGGATACGCAGTATTTT. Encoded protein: CASSHAAGARADTQYF.

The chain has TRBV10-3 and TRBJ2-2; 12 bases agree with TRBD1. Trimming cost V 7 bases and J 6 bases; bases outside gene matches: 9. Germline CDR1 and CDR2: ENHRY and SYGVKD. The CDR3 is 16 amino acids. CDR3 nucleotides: TGTGCCATCATGAGACCGGGACAGGGGGCGTCCGGGGAGCTGTTTTTT. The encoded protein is CAIMRPGQGASGELFF.

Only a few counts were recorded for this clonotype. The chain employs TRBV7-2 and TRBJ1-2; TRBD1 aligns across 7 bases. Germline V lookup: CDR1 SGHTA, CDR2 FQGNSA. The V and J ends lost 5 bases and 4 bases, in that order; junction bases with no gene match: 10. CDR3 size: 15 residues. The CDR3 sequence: CASSQVTGVSYGYTF. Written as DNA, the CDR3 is TGTGCCAGCAGCCAAGTAACAGGGGTCAGCTATGGCTACACCTTC.

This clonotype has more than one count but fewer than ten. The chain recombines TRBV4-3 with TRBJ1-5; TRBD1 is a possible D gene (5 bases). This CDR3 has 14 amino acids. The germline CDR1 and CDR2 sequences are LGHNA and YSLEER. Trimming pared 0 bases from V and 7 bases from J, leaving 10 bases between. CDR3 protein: CASSQEPGSQPQHF. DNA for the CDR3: TGCGCCAGCAGCCAAGAGCCAGGGAGCCAGCCCCAGCATTTT.

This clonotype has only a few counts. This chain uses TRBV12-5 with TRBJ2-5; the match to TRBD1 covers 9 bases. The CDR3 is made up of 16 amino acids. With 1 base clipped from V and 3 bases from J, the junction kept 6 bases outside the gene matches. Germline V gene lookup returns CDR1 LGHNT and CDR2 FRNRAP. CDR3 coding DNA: TGTGCTAGTGGTTTGGGGGACAGGGCATCGGAAGAGACCCAGTACTTC. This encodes CASGLGDRASEETQYF.

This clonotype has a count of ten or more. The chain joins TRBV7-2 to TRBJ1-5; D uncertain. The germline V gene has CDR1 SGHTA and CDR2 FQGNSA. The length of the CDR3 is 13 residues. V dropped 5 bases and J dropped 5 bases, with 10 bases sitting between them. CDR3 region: CASSREVYQPQHF. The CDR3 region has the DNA TGTGCCAGCAGCCGGGAAGTGTATCAGCCCCAGCATTTT.

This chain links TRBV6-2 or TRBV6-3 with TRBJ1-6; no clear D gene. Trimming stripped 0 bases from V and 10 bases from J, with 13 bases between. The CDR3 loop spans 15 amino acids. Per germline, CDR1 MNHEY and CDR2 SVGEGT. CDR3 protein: CASSYSGELSSPLHF. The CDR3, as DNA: TGTGCCAGCAGTTACTCTGGGGAATTAAGCTCACCCCTCCACTTT.

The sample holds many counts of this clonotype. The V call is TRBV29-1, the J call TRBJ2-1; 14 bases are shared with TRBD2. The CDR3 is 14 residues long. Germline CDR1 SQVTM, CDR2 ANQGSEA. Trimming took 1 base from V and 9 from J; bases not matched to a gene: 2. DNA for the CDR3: TGCAGCGTTGAAGGGACTAGCGGGGGGAGTGAGCAGTTCTTC. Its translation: CSVEGTSGGSEQFF.

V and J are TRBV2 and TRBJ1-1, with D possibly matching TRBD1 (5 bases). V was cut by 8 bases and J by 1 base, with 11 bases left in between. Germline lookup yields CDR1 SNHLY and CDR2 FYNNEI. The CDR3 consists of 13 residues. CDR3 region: CASRHRTNTEAFF. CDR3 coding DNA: TGTGCCAGCCGACACAGGACGAACACTGAAGCTTTCTTT.

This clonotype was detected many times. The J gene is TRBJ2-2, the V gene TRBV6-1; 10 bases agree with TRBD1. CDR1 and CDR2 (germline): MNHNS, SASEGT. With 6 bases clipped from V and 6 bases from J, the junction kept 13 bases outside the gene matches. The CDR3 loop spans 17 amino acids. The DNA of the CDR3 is TGTGCCAGCAGAATACAGGTTGGGACAGGGGCGTCCGGGGAGCTGTTTTTT. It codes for CASRIQVGTGASGELFF.

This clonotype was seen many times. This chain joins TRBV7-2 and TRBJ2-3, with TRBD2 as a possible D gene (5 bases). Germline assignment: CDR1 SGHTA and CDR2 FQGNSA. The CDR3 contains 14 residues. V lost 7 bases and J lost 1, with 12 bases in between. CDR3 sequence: CASNLDFRTDTQYF. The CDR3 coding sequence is TGTGCCAGCAACTTGGACTTCCGCACAGATACGCAGTATTTT.

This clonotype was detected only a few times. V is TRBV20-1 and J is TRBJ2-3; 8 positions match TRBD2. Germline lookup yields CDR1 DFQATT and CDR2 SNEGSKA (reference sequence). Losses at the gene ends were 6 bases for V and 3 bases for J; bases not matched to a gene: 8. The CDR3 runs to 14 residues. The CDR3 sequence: CSAVSGAKTDTQYF. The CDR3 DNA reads TGCAGTGCCGTTAGCGGGGCAAAAACAGATACGCAGTATTTT.

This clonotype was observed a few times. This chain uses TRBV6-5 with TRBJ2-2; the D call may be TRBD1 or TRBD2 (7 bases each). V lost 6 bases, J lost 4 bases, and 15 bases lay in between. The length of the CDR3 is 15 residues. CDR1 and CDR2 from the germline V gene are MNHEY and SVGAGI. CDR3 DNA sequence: TGTGCCAGCAGCCCAGGGGGGGACGGCACCGGGGAGCTGTTTTTT. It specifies CASSPGGDGTGELFF.

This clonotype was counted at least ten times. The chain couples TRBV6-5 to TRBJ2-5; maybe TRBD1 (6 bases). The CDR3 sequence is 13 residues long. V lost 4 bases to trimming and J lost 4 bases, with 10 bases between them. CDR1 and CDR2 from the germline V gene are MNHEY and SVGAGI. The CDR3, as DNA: TGTGCCAGCAGTTTTGTCAGGGGAGAGACCCAGTACTTC. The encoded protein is CASSFVRGETQYF.

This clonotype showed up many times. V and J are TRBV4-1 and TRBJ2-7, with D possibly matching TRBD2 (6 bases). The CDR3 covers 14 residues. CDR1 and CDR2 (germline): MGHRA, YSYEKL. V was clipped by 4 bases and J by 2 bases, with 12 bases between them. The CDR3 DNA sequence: TGCGCCAGCAGCCTCTCGACGGGGGCCTACGAGCAGTACTTC. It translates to CASSLSTGAYEQYF.

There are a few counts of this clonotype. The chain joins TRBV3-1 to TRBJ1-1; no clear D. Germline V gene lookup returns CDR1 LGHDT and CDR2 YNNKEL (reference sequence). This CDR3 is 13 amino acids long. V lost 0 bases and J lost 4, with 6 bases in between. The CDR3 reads CASSQEGITEAFF. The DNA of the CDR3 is TGTGCCAGCAGCCAAGAGGGAATCACTGAAGCTTTCTTT.

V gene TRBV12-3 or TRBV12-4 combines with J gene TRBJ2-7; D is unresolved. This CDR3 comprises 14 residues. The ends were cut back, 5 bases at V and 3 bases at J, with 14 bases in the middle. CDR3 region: CASSLFLPLYEQYF. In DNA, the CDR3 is TGTGCCAGCAGTCTGTTTCTCCCCCTCTACGAGCAGTACTTC.

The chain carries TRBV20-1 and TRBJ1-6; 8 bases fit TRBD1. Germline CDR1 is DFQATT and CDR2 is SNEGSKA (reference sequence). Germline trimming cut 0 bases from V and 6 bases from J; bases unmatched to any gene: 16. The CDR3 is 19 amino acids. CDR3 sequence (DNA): TGCAGTGCTAGAGATTTTATGGCAGGGGGCAGTCTCGGTAATTCACCCCTCCACTTT. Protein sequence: CSARDFMAGGSLGNSPLHF.

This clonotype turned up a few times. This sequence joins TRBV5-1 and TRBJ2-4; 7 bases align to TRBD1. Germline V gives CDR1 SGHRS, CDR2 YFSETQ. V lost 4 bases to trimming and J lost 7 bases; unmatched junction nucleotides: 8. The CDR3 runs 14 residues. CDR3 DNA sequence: TGCGCCAGCAGCCCCCAGACAGGGTCGAACATTCAGTACTTC. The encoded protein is CASSPQTGSNIQYF.

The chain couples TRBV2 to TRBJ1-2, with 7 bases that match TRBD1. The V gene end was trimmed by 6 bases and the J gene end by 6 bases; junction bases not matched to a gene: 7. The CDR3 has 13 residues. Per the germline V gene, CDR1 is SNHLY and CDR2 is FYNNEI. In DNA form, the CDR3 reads TGTGCCAGCAGAGCCGGGACAGACCATGGCTACACCTTC. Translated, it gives CASRAGTDHGYTF.

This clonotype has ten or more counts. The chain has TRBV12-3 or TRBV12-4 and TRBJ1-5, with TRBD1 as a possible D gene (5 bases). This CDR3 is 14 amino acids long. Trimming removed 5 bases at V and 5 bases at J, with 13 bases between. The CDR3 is CASSPGGADQPQHF. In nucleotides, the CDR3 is TGTGCCAGCAGTCCCGGAGGGGCAGATCAGCCCCAGCATTTT.